This T cell receptor beta chain is drawn from a study of T cells after yellow fever vaccination. Study-wide background: Preparation used SMART-Seq v4 Ultra Low Input for the low-cell-number fractions. Study-wide results and caveats: Contamination of FACS-sorted repertoires by abundant clonotypes from the bulk population could occur.

One entry per CDR3 protein, called by TCRdb with MiXCR from the 5' RACE reads. In the table there are nearly 550,000 distinct CDR3 sequences, under 25% of which are singletons. Germline V CDR1 and CDR2: SGHDT, YYEEEE. The CDR3 length is 18 residues. The junction had 5 bases not matched to a gene; V was cut back by 1 base and J by 2 bases. There are a few counts of this clonotype. Its cognate antigen is unknown. The V call is TRBV5-6, the J call TRBJ2-4, with 14 bases lining up with TRBD2. The source of this sequence is a man aged 25-45 years who received the YFV17D yellow fever vaccine. This material consisted of PBMCs, taken 15 days after the yellow fever booster vaccination. DNA for the CDR3: TGTGCCAGCAGCTTGACAGGACTAGCGGGAGGAACCAAAAACATTCAGTACTTC. This codes for CASSLTGLAGGTKNIQYF.